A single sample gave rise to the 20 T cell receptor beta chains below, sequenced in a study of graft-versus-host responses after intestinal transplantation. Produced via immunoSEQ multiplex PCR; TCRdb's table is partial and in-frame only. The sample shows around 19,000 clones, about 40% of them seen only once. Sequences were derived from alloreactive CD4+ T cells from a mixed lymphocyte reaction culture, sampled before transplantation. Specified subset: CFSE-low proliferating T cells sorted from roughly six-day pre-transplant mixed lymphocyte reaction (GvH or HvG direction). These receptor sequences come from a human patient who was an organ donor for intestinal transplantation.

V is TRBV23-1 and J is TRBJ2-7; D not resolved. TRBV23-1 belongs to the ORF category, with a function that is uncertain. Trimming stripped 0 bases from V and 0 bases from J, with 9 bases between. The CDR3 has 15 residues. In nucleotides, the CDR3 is TGCGCCAGCAGTCAATCGAACCCCAGCTCCTACGAGCAGTACTTC. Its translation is CASSQSNPSSYEQYF.

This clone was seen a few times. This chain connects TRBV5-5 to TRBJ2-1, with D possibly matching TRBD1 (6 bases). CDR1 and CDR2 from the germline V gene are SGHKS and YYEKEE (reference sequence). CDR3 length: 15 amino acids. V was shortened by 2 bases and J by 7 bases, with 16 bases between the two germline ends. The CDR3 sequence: CASSLMILTGNEQFF. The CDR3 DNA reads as TGTGCCAGCAGCTTAATGATACTCACAGGGAATGAGCAGTTCTTC.

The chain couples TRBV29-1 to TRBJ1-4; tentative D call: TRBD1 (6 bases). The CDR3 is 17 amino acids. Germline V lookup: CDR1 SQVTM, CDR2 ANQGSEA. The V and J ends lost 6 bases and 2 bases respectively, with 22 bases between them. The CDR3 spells CSVKSGTTLGTNEKLFF. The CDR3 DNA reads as TGCAGCGTGAAATCCGGGACAACCCTCGGGACTAATGAAAAACTGTTTTTT.

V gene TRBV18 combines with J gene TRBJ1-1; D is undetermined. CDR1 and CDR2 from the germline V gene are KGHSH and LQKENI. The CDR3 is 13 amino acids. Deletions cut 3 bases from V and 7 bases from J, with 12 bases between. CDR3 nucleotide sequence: TGTGCCAGCTCACCTATCCTGACGGATGAAGCTTTCTTT. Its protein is CASSPILTDEAFF.

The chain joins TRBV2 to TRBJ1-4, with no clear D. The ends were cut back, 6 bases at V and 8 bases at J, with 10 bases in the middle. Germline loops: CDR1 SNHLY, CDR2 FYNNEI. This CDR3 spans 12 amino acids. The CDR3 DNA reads TGTGCCAGCAGGGGATTGTTCGAAAAACTGTTTTTT. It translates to CASRGLFEKLFF.

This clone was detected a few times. The CDR3 DNA reads TGCAGCGTTGGACAGGCCTACGAGCAGTACTTC. This encodes CSVGQAYEQYF. The rearrangement uses TRBV29-1 and TRBJ2-7, with D tentatively TRBD1 (6 bases). The V gene's germline CDR1 is SQVTM and CDR2 ANQGSEA. The CDR3 loop spans 11 amino acids. Trimming pared 4 bases from V and 2 bases from J, leaving 6 bases between.

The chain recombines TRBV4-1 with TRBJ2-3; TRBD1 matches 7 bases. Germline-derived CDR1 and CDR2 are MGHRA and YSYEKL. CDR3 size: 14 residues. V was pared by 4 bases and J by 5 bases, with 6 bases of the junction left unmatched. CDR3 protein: CASSPGTDQDTQYF. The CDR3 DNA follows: TGCGCCAGCAGCCCTGGGACAGACCAAGATACGCAGTATTTT.

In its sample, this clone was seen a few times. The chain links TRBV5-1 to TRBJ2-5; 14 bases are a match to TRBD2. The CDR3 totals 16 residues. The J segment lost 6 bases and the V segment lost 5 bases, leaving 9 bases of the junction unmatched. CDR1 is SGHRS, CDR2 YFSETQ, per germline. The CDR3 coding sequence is TGCGCCAGCAGATTCGCTGGACTAGCGGGAGGAAAGACCCAGTACTTC. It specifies CASRFAGLAGGKTQYF.

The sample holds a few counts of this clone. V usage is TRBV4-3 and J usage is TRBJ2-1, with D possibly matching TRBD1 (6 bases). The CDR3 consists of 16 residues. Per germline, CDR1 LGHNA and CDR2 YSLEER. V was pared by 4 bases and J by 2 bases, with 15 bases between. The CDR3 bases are TGCGCCAGCAGCCGGAACCGGGACACCACCTACAATGAGCAGTTCTTC. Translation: CASSRNRDTTYNEQFF.

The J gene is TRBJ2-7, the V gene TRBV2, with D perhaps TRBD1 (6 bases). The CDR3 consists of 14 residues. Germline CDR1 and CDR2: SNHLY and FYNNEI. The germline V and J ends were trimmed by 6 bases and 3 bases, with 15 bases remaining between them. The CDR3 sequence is CASRKPGQIYEQYF. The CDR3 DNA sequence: TGTGCCAGCAGGAAGCCGGGACAAATCTACGAGCAGTACTTC.

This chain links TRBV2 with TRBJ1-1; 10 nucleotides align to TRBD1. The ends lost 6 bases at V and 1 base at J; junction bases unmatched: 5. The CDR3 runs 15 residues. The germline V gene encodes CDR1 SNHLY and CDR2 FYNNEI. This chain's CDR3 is CASRSRQGANTEAFF. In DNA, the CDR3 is TGTGCCAGCAGGTCGAGACAGGGGGCGAACACTGAAGCTTTCTTT.

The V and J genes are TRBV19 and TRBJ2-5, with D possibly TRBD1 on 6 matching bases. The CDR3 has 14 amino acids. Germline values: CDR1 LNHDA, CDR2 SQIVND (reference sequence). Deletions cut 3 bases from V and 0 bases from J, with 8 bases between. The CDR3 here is CASSIGTHQETQYF. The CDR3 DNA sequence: TGTGCCAGTAGTATCGGGACACACCAAGAGACCCAGTACTTC.

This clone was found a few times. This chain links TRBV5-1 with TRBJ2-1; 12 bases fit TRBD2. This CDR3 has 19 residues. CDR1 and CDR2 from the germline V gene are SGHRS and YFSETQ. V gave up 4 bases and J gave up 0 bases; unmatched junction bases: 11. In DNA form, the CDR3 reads TGCGCCAGCAGCCGTACCGGGACTAGCGGGCCTATCTCCTACAATGAGCAGTTCTTC. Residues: CASSRTGTSGPISYNEQFF.

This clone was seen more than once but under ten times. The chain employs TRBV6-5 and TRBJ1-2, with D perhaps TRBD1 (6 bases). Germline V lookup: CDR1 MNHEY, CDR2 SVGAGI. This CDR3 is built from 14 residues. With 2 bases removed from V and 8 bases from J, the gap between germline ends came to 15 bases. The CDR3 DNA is TGTGCCAGCAGTTACGGGGGGCCGGGACGCGGCTACACCTTC. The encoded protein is CASSYGGPGRGYTF.

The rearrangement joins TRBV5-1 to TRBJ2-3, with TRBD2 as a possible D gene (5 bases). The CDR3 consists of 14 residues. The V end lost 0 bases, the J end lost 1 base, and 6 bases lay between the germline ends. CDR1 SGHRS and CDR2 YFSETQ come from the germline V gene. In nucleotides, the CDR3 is TGCGCCAGCAGCTTGGTGGAGGGCACAGATACGCAGTATTTT. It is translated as CASSLVEGTDTQYF.

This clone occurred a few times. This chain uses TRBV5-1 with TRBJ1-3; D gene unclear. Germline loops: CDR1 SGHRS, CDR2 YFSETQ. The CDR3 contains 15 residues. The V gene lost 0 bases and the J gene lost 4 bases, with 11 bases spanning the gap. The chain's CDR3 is CASSLGASRGNTIYF. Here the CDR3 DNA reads TGCGCCAGCAGCTTGGGGGCTTCTAGGGGAAACACCATATATTTT.

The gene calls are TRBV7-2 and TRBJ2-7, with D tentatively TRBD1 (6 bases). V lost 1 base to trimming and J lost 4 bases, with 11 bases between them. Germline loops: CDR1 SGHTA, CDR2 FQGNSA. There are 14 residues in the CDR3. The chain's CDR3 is CASSLVGRGYEQYF. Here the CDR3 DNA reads TGTGCCAGCAGCTTAGTCGGCAGGGGTTACGAGCAGTACTTC.

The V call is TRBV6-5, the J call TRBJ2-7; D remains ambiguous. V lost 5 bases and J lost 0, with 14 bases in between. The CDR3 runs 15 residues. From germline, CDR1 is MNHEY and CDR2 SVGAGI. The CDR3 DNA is TGTGCCAGCAGTCAAGATACAGCGAGCTCCTACGAGCAGTACTTC. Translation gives CASSQDTASSYEQYF.

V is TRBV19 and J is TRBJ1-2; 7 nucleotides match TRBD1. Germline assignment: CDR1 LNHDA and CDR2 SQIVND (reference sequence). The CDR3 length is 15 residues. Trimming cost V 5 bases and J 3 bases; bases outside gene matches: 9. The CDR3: CASSPTGQTHYGYTF. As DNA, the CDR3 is TGTGCCAGTAGTCCCACGGGACAGACCCACTATGGCTACACCTTC.

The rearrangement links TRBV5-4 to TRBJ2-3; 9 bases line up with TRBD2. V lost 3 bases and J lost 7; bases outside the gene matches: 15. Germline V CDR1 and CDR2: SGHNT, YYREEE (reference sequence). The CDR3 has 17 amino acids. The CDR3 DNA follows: TGTGCCAGCAGCTCTAAGACTAGCGGAGGGAACGTGAATACGCAGTATTTT. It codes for CASSSKTSGGNVNTQYF.